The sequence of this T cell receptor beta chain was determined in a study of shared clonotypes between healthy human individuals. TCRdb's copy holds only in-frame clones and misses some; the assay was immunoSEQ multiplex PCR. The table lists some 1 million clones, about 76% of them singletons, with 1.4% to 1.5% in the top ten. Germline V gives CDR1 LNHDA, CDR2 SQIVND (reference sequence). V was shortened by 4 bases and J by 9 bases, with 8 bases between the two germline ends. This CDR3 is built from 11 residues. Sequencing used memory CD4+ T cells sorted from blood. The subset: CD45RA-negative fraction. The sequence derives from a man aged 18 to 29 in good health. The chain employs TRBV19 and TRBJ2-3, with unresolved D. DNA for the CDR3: TGTGCCAGTAGTAGCAGAAGGACGCAGTATTTT. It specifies CASSSRRTQYF.